Listed below are T cell receptor beta chains from one sample, sequenced in a study of T cell repertoires in aging, cancer and after chemotherapy. TCRdb reprocessed the multiplex PCR reads with MiXCR, giving one entry per CDR3 protein. Of roughly 5,000 distinct CDR3 sequences in the sample, 35% to 60% were seen once. The sequencing input was blood. Source of these receptors: a human donor in good health. CDR3s include the opening cysteine and the closing phenylalanine or tryptophan. The D gene is left open where the match is weak. Some rows have no size entry. The others give once, few or many, or a class for an expanded clone.

V	D	J	size	DNA	CDR3
TRBV27	.	TRBJ1-4	.	TGTGCCAGCAGTCCGCTGGGGTCCAAACTGTTTTTT	CASSPLGSKLFF
TRBV19	.	TRBJ2-3	few	TGTGCCAGTAGTATTTGGGGAATCACAGATACGCAGTATTTT	CASSIWGITDTQYF
TRBV6-5	.	TRBJ2-1	.	TGTGCCGCTATCAGCTCCTACAATGAGCAGTTCTTC	CAAISSYNEQFF
TRBV6-1	TRBD1	TRBJ1-5	.	TGTGCCAGCAGTTGGACAGGGGGCTTCAATCAGCCCCAGCATTTT	CASSWTGGFNQPQHF
TRBV20-1	TRBD2	TRBJ2-1	.	TGCAGTGCTCAGCCTAGCGGGAGGGCCCTCCTGAATGAGCAGTTCTTC	CSAQPSGRALLNEQFF
TRBV6-4	TRBD2	TRBJ2-1	.	TGTGCCAGCAGTGACTCGAGCGGGGGGGCCAATGAGCAGTTCTTC	CASSDSSGGANEQFF
TRBV6-5	TRBD2	TRBJ2-1	.	TGTGCCAGCAGTGGCCTCGGGGAGGGTCTCTACAATGAGCAGTTCTTC	CASSGLGEGLYNEQFF
TRBV6-1	.	TRBJ1-1	.	TGTGCCAGCAGTTACTCTGAGAGAGGCACTGAAGCTTTCTTT	CASSYSERGTEAFF
TRBV5-6	.	TRBJ2-1	.	TGTGCCAGCAGCTTGGTATCGGGACCCTACAATGAGCAGTTCTTC	CASSLVSGPYNEQFF
TRBV5-1	.	TRBJ1-1	.	TGCGCCAGCAGCTTCTTAGGTATGAACACTGAAGCTTTCTTT	CASSFLGMNTEAFF
TRBV6-2/TRBV6-3	.	TRBJ1-2	.	TGTGCCAGCAGTTACCCGGACACGATCTACACCTTC	CASSYPDTIYTF
TRBV5-6	TRBD2	TRBJ2-5	few	TGTGCCAGCAGCGGTTGGGGGGGTTTTAGACAAGTACAAGAGACCCAGTACTTC	CASSGWGGFRQVQETQYF
TRBV6-6	.	TRBJ2-1	few	TGTGCCAGCAGTCTCCTGCCGGGGGCGGTGATCGAGCAGTTCTTC	CASSLLPGAVIEQFF